These 32 T cell receptor beta chains share one sample of origin, sequenced in a study of blood T cell repertoires in COVID-19 (dated by TCRdb to about 2020). Library generation was performed with the immunoSEQ multiplex PCR assay. TCRdb carries this immuneACCESS record with in-frame sequences only. Its versions omit some clonotypes, under half of them owing to an unresolved V gene in the studies checked, with the rest unexplained. The sample profile shows more than 400,000 clones; approximately 83% of them were found once. The ten largest clones take up roughly 3.2% of the sample. Specimen: peripheral blood. The receptor source for this set is a human donor in a cohort sampled during active COVID-19.

V is TRBV27 and J is TRBJ2-1, with D maybe TRBD1 (5 bases). The CDR3 spans 15 residues. Looked up from germline, CDR1 is MNHEY and CDR2 is SMNVEV (reference sequence). Trimming shortened V by 6 bases and J by 6 bases, and 18 bases separated the two germline ends. The CDR3: CASSPYTGARNEQFF. The CDR3 bases are TGTGCCAGCAGCCCCTACACTGGGGCCCGCAATGAGCAGTTCTTC.

This clone appeared once. This chain links TRBV6-5 with TRBJ2-7; possibly TRBD2 for D (5 bases). CDR3 length: 11 amino acids. Trimming pared 10 bases from V and 4 bases from J, leaving 11 bases between. Germline values: CDR1 MNHEY, CDR2 SVGAGI. CDR3 sequence: CATTRDYEQYF. In DNA form, the CDR3 reads TGTGCCACCACCCGGGATTACGAGCAGTACTTC.

The chain recombines TRBV7-3 with TRBJ1-1, with 7 bases aligning to TRBD1. V shed 3 bases and J 5 bases; nucleotides not matched to a gene: 9. The length of the CDR3 is 15 residues. CDR1 is SGHTA, CDR2 FQGTGA, per germline. Written as DNA, the CDR3 is TGTGCCAGCAGCTTTCAGACAGGGATTAGAACTGAAGCTTTCTTT. Its translation: CASSFQTGIRTEAFF.

The rearrangement links TRBV7-3 to TRBJ2-1; the match to TRBD2 covers 7 bases. With V trimmed by 4 bases and J by 10 bases, 4 bases remained unmatched. Germline-derived CDR1 and CDR2 are SGHTA and FQGTGA. The CDR3 runs to 12 residues. DNA for the CDR3: TGTGCCAGCAGCTCACTTAGCGGGGAGCAGTTCTTC. Amino acids: CASSSLSGEQFF.

A single count supports this clone. The V and J genes are TRBV9 and TRBJ2-7, with a possible D match to TRBD1 (5 bases). The CDR3 extends over 16 amino acids. V gave up 3 bases and J gave up 3 bases, with 19 bases separating them. Per germline, CDR1 SGDLS and CDR2 YYNGEE. The CDR3 loop reads CASSGPANRNGYEQYF. The CDR3 DNA is TGTGCCAGCAGCGGTCCCGCGAACAGGAATGGCTACGAGCAGTACTTC.

The chain joins TRBV7-3 to TRBJ2-3; 9 bases match TRBD2. The CDR3 has 16 amino acids. J gave up 1 base and V 2 bases, and 4 bases lay outside the gene matches. Per the germline V gene, CDR1 is SGHTA and CDR2 is FQGTGA. The CDR3 DNA reads TGTGCCAGCAGCTTAGCGGGAGGGCCGGGCACAGATACGCAGTATTTT. This sequence encodes CASSLAGGPGTDTQYF.

The J gene is TRBJ2-3, the V gene TRBV2; no clear D gene. V lost 4 bases, J lost 1 base, and 12 bases lay in between. Germline V gives CDR1 SNHLY, CDR2 FYNNEI. The CDR3 length is 15 residues. The CDR3 spells CASSGDLVGTDTQYF. The CDR3, as DNA: TGTGCCAGCAGTGGCGATCTCGTTGGCACAGATACGCAGTATTTT.

J is TRBJ1-2 and V is TRBV5-8; 8 nucleotides match TRBD1. Germline CDR1 is SGHTS and CDR2 is YDEGEE. The trim removed 2 bases at V and 6 bases at J, leaving 3 bases unmatched. This CDR3 is built from 13 residues. The CDR3 sequence is CASSFRQGHGYTF. The DNA for the CDR3 is TGTGCCAGCAGCTTCCGACAGGGGCATGGCTACACCTTC.

Comments on this clone: Different DNA sequences within this sample yield the same CDR3. V is TRBV28 and J is TRBJ1-4, with 8 positions matching TRBD1. The CDR3 extends over 14 amino acids. Unmatched junction bases numbered 4, after V lost 5 bases and J lost 5 bases. CDR1 is MDHEN, CDR2 SYDVKM, per germline. The CDR3 nucleotides are TGTGCCAGCAGTAAACAGGGGGTAAATGAAAAACTGTTTTTT. Residues: CASSKQGVNEKLFF.

The rearrangement uses TRBV27 and TRBJ1-5; 7 bases fit TRBD1. The germline gives CDR1 MNHEY, CDR2 SMNVEV (reference sequence). This CDR3 contains 14 residues. V shed 4 bases, J shed 4 bases, and the junction held 4 bases outside the gene matches. For the CDR3, the DNA is TGTGCCAGCAGTTCTGGGACAGCTAATCAGCCCCAGCATTTT. It encodes CASSSGTANQPQHF.

This chain connects TRBV3-1 (or the pseudogene TRBV3-2) to TRBJ2-5; D is unresolved. V lost 0 bases to trimming and J lost 5 bases, with 19 bases between them. CDR3 length: 17 residues. Germline CDR1 and CDR2: LGHDT and YNNKEL (reference sequence). The CDR3 loop is CASSQDWYTLLGETQYF. CDR3 coding DNA: TGTGCCAGCAGCCAAGACTGGTATACACTATTAGGCGAGACCCAGTACTTC.

The rearrangement uses TRBV5-1 and TRBJ2-7; a weak D match, TRBD1 (5 bases). Germline CDR1 and CDR2: SGHRS and YFSETQ. The CDR3 is made up of 16 amino acids. V lost 0 bases, J lost 5 bases, and 18 bases lay in between. CDR3 residues: CASSLEGRQPYDEQYF. In nucleotides, the CDR3 is TGCGCCAGCAGCTTGGAGGGGCGCCAACCCTACGACGAGCAGTACTTC. Drawing the rest from reference TRBV5-1 and TRBJ2-7, the complete variable domain is KAGVTQTPRYLIKTRGQQVTLSCSPISGHRSVSWYQQTPGQGLQFLFEYFSETQRNKGNFPGRFSGRQFSNSRSEMNVSTLELGDSALYLCASSLEGRQPYDEQYFGPGTRLTVT.

The chain joins TRBV5-1 to TRBJ2-7, with 8 nucleotides matching TRBD1. The V gene end was trimmed by 4 bases and the J gene end by 4 bases; junction bases not matched to a gene: 10. The CDR3 spans 15 residues. Germline V gene lookup returns CDR1 SGHRS and CDR2 YFSETQ. The CDR3 DNA follows: TGCGCCAGCAGCCCAAGGACAGGGTCGACGTACGAGCAGTACTTC. The encoded protein is CASSPRTGSTYEQYF.

The chain recombines TRBV4-1 with TRBJ1-4, with TRBD1 matching over 7 bases. V dropped 0 bases and J dropped 6; count of bases not matched to a gene: 10. Germline CDR1 is MGHRA and CDR2 is YSYEKL. The CDR3 is 17 residues long. Here the CDR3 DNA reads TGCGCCAGCAGCCAAGATCCAAACAGGGGACTAGATGAAAAACTGTTTTTT. The encoded protein is CASSQDPNRGLDEKLFF.

The sample holds one count of this clone. The chain links TRBV6-5 to TRBJ2-1, with D perhaps matching TRBD2 (6 bases). The CDR3 consists of 16 residues. V was trimmed by 2 bases and J by 10 bases, leaving 21 bases between them. Germline V gene lookup returns CDR1 MNHEY and CDR2 SVGAGI. DNA of the CDR3: TGTGCCAGCAGTTACCCCTCCGGGACTGCGGGCGGAGAGCAGTTCTTC. It encodes CASSYPSGTAGGEQFF.

CDR3 nucleotide sequence: TGTGCCAGCAGCCATCGGACGACGGGGGCCTACGAGCAGTACTTC. This sequence encodes CASSHRTTGAYEQYF. The gene calls are TRBV7-9 and TRBJ2-7; weak D call: TRBD2 (6 bases). Deletions cut 5 bases from V and 2 bases from J, with 16 bases between. CDR1 is SEHNR, CDR2 FQNEAQ, per germline (reference sequence). This CDR3 has 15 residues.

The rearrangement uses TRBV19 and TRBJ1-2; possible D gene TRBD1, 6 bases. The CDR3 length is 14 residues. The germline V and J ends were trimmed by 0 bases and 5 bases, with 10 bases remaining between them. Germline-derived CDR1 and CDR2 are LNHDA and SQIVND (reference sequence). DNA for the CDR3: TGTGCCAGTAGTATAGAGGACAGACGTTATGGCTACACCTTC. Translation: CASSIEDRRYGYTF.

J is TRBJ1-1 and V is TRBV19; D gene unclear. V lost 0 bases and J lost 0, with 11 bases in between. CDR1 LNHDA and CDR2 SQIVND come from the germline V gene (reference sequence). CDR3 length equals 16 residues. This CDR3 reads CASSIDGASLNTEAFF. The CDR3 DNA reads TGTGCCAGTAGTATAGATGGAGCCAGCTTGAACACTGAAGCTTTCTTT.

This chain joins TRBV2 and TRBJ2-7; the D gene is possibly TRBD1 (6 bases). The CDR3 runs 13 residues. In germline, CDR1 is SNHLY, CDR2 FYNNEI. Between the trimmed V and J ends, which lost 5 bases and 3 bases, there was a span of 11 bases. CDR3 protein: CASSLKDSYEQYF. Here the CDR3 DNA reads TGTGCCAGCAGTCTCAAGGACAGCTACGAGCAGTACTTC.

Only a few counts were recorded for this clone. The V and J genes are TRBV5-8 and TRBJ2-7; possibly TRBD2 for D (5 bases). Germline CDR1 reads SGHTS; CDR2 reads YDEGEE. CDR3 length: 15 amino acids. Trimming took 4 bases from V and 8 from J, leaving 22 bases between them. Here the CDR3 DNA reads TGTGCCAGCAGCCCCGACCAGCTCGGGGAAAGGAAGCAGTACTTC. Encoded protein: CASSPDQLGERKQYF.

V and J are TRBV12-3 or TRBV12-4 and TRBJ1-2, with D tentatively TRBD1 (5 bases). V shed 5 bases and J shed 6 bases, with 13 bases lying between them. The CDR3 runs 13 residues. The CDR3: CASSPRDSNGYTF. The CDR3 DNA follows: TGTGCCAGCAGTCCCCGAGACAGCAATGGCTACACCTTC.

This clone was counted once. The chain couples TRBV4-1 to TRBJ1-4; the match to TRBD1 covers 7 bases. Unmatched junction bases numbered 5, after V lost 4 bases and J lost 0 bases. The CDR3 sequence is 16 residues long. Germline V gene lookup returns CDR1 MGHRA and CDR2 YSYEKL. CDR3 bases: TGCGCCAGCAGCCCAGACCAGGGGGCAACTAATGAAAAACTGTTTTTT. As protein: CASSPDQGATNEKLFF.

The V call is TRBV4-1, the J call TRBJ2-7; D is unclear. V was cut by 3 bases and J by 4 bases, with 16 bases left in between. Germline CDR1 is MGHRA and CDR2 is YSYEKL. The CDR3 is 15 residues long. The CDR3 spells CASSHAVDDLYEQYF. CDR3 sequence (DNA): TGCGCCAGCAGCCATGCGGTCGATGACTTGTACGAGCAGTACTTC.

The rearrangement joins TRBV7-9 to TRBJ1-6; TRBD1 is a possible D gene (6 bases). CDR3 length: 14 amino acids. Germline V gene data show CDR1 as SEHNR and CDR2 as FQNEAQ (reference sequence). The ends were cut back, 5 bases at V and 7 bases at J, with 12 bases in the middle. The CDR3 sequence is CASSLPGQNSPLHF. The CDR3 nucleotides are TGTGCCAGCAGCCTACCGGGACAAAATTCACCCCTCCACTTT.

The CDR3 nucleotides read TGTGCCAGCAGTAAGACTTCTAATGAAAAACTGTTTTTT. Translated, it gives CASSKTSNEKLFF. The J gene is TRBJ1-4, the V gene TRBV6-4; D call uncertain. Trimming took off 5 bases at V and 3 bases at J, with 7 bases between the two ends. CDR3 size: 13 residues. The germline gives CDR1 MRHNA, CDR2 SNTAGT.

CDR3 sequence (DNA): TGTGCCACCAGTGATGCTAGCTACGAGCAGTACTTC. It specifies CATSDASYEQYF. The J gene is TRBJ2-7, the V gene TRBV24-1; D unclear. Germline V gives CDR1 KGHDR, CDR2 SFDVKD. V was trimmed by 3 bases and J by 3 bases, leaving 5 bases between them. This CDR3 is 12 amino acids long.

This rearrangement joins TRBV3-1 (or the pseudogene TRBV3-2) to TRBJ1-5; possibly TRBD1 for D (6 bases). Germline CDR1 reads LGHDT; CDR2 reads YNNKEL (reference sequence). The CDR3 has 14 amino acids. Trimming shortened V by 4 bases and J by 4 bases, and 11 bases separated the two germline ends. The CDR3 region is CASSLGHQNQPQHF. The CDR3 DNA follows: TGTGCCAGCAGCCTGGGACACCAGAATCAGCCCCAGCATTTT.

The rearrangement links TRBV2 to TRBJ1-2; 7 bases are a match to TRBD1. From germline, CDR1 is SNHLY and CDR2 FYNNEI. V shed 6 bases, J shed 8 bases, and the junction held 6 bases outside the gene matches. This CDR3 comprises 12 residues. Here the CDR3 reads CASRRQGPGYTF. As DNA, the CDR3 is TGTGCCAGCAGGCGACAGGGCCCGGGCTACACCTTC.

This chain connects TRBV7-8 to TRBJ2-7, with no clear D. V lost 5 bases and J lost 4, with 18 bases in between. Germline values: CDR1 SGHVS, CDR2 FQNEAQ. CDR3 length: 15 amino acids. DNA for the CDR3: TGTGCCAGCAGCCCCCGTCCATATAATAGTTACGAGCAGTACTTC. Protein sequence: CASSPRPYNSYEQYF. The whole variable domain, filled in from reference TRBV7-8 and TRBJ2-7, reads GAGVSQSPRYKVAKRGQDVALRCDPISGHVSLFWYQQALGQGPEFLTYFQNEAQLDKSGLPSDRFFAERPEGSVSTLKIQRTQQEDSAVYLCASSPRPYNSYEQYFGPGTRLTVT.

The chain recombines TRBV3-1 (or the pseudogene TRBV3-2) with TRBJ2-1; maybe TRBD2 (5 bases). With 4 bases removed from V and 1 base from J, the gap between germline ends came to 5 bases. The CDR3 loop spans 13 amino acids. Per the germline V gene, CDR1 is LGHDT and CDR2 is YNNKEL (reference sequence). The CDR3 DNA is TGTGCCAGCAGCCGGGAGTCCTACAATGAGCAGTTCTTC. This gives the protein CASSRESYNEQFF.

The rearrangement uses TRBV7-3 and TRBJ2-5; TRBD2 might be the D (6 bases). This CDR3 contains 15 residues. V was cut by 6 bases and J by 0 bases, with 14 bases left in between. Germline assignment: CDR1 SGHTA and CDR2 FQGTGA. The CDR3 loop is CASRSSGGNQETQYF. In DNA form, the CDR3 reads TGTGCCAGCAGAAGTAGCGGAGGTAACCAAGAGACCCAGTACTTC.

A note on this clone: This sample also contains other DNA sequences that code for the same CDR3. The chain joins TRBV18 to TRBJ1-5, with 7 bases that match TRBD1. Trimming at V came to 6 bases and at J to 3 bases, leaving 5 bases not matched to a gene. CDR1 KGHSH and CDR2 LQKENI come from the germline V gene. The CDR3 consists of 14 residues. DNA for the CDR3: TGTGCCAGCTCGCCTGGGACAGCCAATCAGCCCCAGCATTTT. Protein sequence: CASSPGTANQPQHF.